The 13 T cell receptor beta chains below were found in one sample sequenced in a study of T cell repertoires in cytomegalovirus infection. These TCRs' antigens remain unknown. One entry per CDR3 protein, called by TCRdb with MiXCR from the reads. The sample lists nearly 700,000 distinct CDR3 sequences, approximately 33% seen once, with about 18% in the top ten. The material sequenced was cultured PBMCs, taken from culture after CMV antigen stimulation. These receptors were taken from a human donor in good health (CMV status not recorded). Some clones in this sample may be carry-over from other donors' samples.

There are a few counts of this clonotype. The CDR3 here is CASSWGGTSGSTAKNIQYF. In nucleotides, the CDR3 is TGTGCCAGCAGCTGGGGGGGGACTAGCGGGAGTACTGCCAAAAACATTCAGTACTTC. The rearrangement joins TRBV5-5 to TRBJ2-4, with TRBD2 identical over 14 bases. Germline V gene lookup returns CDR1 SGHKS and CDR2 YYEKEE (reference sequence). This CDR3 comprises 19 residues. The V gene end was trimmed by 3 bases and the J gene end by 1 base; junction bases not matched to a gene: 9.

The chain carries TRBV20-1 and TRBJ2-7, with D perhaps matching TRBD2 (6 bases). This CDR3 region has 12 residues. Trimming shortened V by 2 bases and J by 4 bases, and 9 bases separated the two germline ends. Germline-derived CDR1 and CDR2 are DFQATT and SNEGSKA (reference sequence). The chain's CDR3 is CSARLANYEQYF. In nucleotides, the CDR3 is TGCAGTGCTAGACTAGCGAATTACGAGCAGTACTTC.

The rearrangement uses TRBV2 and TRBJ1-2; 9 bases are shared with TRBD1. CDR3 length: 15 residues. Germline assignment: CDR1 SNHLY and CDR2 FYNNEI. Trimming cost V 5 bases and J 3 bases; bases outside gene matches: 7. The CDR3 spells CASSYSGTGYYGYTF. The CDR3 DNA reads TGTGCCAGCAGTTACTCCGGGACAGGGTACTATGGCTACACCTTC.

The chain links TRBV6-2 or TRBV6-3 to TRBJ1-2; TRBD1 aligns across 11 bases. With V trimmed by 2 bases and J by 3 bases, 5 bases remained unmatched. The CDR3 is 16 residues long. Per germline, CDR1 MNHEY and CDR2 SVGEGT. In nucleotides, the CDR3 is TGTGCCAGCAGTTACCACGGACAGGGGGCAGACTATGGCTACACCTTC. The encoded protein is CASSYHGQGADYGYTF.

This clonotype was recorded a few times. The V gene is TRBV10-3, the J gene TRBJ1-1; D gene unclear. The ends were cut back, 2 bases at V and 1 base at J, with 11 bases in the middle. The germline gives CDR1 ENHRY, CDR2 SYGVKD. The CDR3 totals 15 residues. CDR3 bases: TGTGCCATCAGTGAGAAAATGGGATCGAACACTGAAGCTTTCTTT. Amino acids: CAISEKMGSNTEAFF.

This clonotype was recorded a few times. This sequence joins TRBV12-3 or TRBV12-4 and TRBJ2-5; a weak D match, TRBD2 (6 bases). Deletions cut 3 bases from V and 9 bases from J, with 14 bases between. The CDR3 runs 13 residues. The CDR3 is CASSLLGPGAQYF. The DNA of the CDR3 is TGTGCCAGCAGTTTGCTCGGGCCGGGGGCCCAGTACTTC.

The chain is built from TRBV6-6 and TRBJ2-7, with TRBD2 matching over 11 bases. This CDR3 contains 13 residues. The junction had 7 bases not matched to a gene; V was cut back by 10 bases and J by 5 bases. Per the germline V gene, CDR1 is MNHNY and CDR2 is SVGAGI (reference sequence). CDR3 nucleotide sequence: TGTGCCACAACTAGCGGGAGCTATAACGAGCAGTACTTC. This codes for CATTSGSYNEQYF.

This sequence joins TRBV7-9 and TRBJ2-5, with D tentatively TRBD2 (6 bases). V gave up 6 bases and J gave up 4 bases, with 15 bases separating them. The CDR3 spans 14 residues. Germline CDR1 is SEHNR and CDR2 is FQNEAQ (reference sequence). The CDR3 DNA sequence: TGTGCCAGCAGTCGCGGGGATGGGGGAGAGACCCAGTACTTC. As protein: CASSRGDGGETQYF. Full variable domain (missing parts from reference TRBV7-9 and TRBJ2-5): DTGVSQNPRHKITKRGQNVTFRCDPISEHNRLYWYRQTLGQGPEFLTYFQNEAQLEKSRLLSDRFSAERPKGSFSTLEIQRTEQGDSAMYLCASSRGDGGETQYFGPGTRLLVL.

V and J are TRBV4-1 and TRBJ2-3; 10 bases map to TRBD2. Trimming removed 0 bases from V and 2 bases from J; junction bases left unmatched: 11. This CDR3 is 19 amino acids long. The germline CDR1 and CDR2 sequences are MGHRA and YSYEKL. CDR3: CASSQDSPRLAGSTDTQYF. The DNA for the CDR3 is TGCGCCAGCAGCCAAGATTCCCCTAGACTAGCGGGTTCCACAGATACGCAGTATTTT.

The chain uses TRBV12-5 and TRBJ1-5; 9 nucleotides agree with TRBD1. V trimming: 4 bases; J trimming: 4 bases; junction bases outside the gene matches: 5. This CDR3 is built from 15 residues. CDR1 and CDR2 from the germline V gene are LGHNT and FRNRAP. The chain's CDR3 is CASGSGQGTNQPQHF. The CDR3 bases are TGTGCTAGTGGTTCTGGACAGGGGACAAATCAGCCCCAGCATTTT.

In its sample, this clonotype was seen a few times. J is TRBJ2-7 and V is TRBV6-2 or TRBV6-3, with D tentatively TRBD1 (5 bases). CDR1 and CDR2 (germline): MNHEY, SVGEGT. The ends were cut back, 11 bases at V and 0 bases at J, with 8 bases in the middle. The CDR3 is made up of 11 amino acids. The CDR3 reads CASGFSYEQYF. CDR3 in DNA: TGTGCCTCAGGGTTCTCCTACGAGCAGTACTTC.

Only one count was recorded for this clonotype. For the CDR3, the DNA is TGTGCCAGCAGCTCGCCGGGGGCTCTTAATGAAAAACTGTTTTTT. Translating it yields CASSSPGALNEKLFF. V usage is TRBV7-3 and J usage is TRBJ1-4; D may be TRBD1 (6 bases). Germline values: CDR1 SGHTA, CDR2 FQGTGA. The CDR3 is 15 amino acids. The V gene lost 4 bases and the J gene lost 4 bases, with 13 bases spanning the gap.

DNA for the CDR3: TGTGCCAGCATGGTTGGAGGAGGATTTTATAGCAATCAGCCCCAGCATTTT. Translating it yields CASMVGGGFYSNQPQHF. The V call is TRBV28, the J call TRBJ1-5; no definite D call. The ends were cut back, 7 bases at V and 0 bases at J, with 19 bases in the middle. Germline CDR1 and CDR2: MDHEN and SYDVKM. The CDR3 totals 17 residues.